This T cell receptor (beta chain) was retrieved from a study of radiation and T cells in renal cell carcinoma. Study context: Nephrectomy followed 15 Gy stereotactic body radiation by 4 weeks.

Time point in this sample: blood 2 weeks post-SBRT. Regarding treatment: 15 Gy SBRT to primary tumor, nephrectomy 4 weeks later. The patient's renal cell carcinoma had clear cell pathology. CDR3 length: 12 amino acids. The germline V gene has CDR1 KGHSH and CDR2 LQKENI. V gave up 3 bases and J gave up 1 base, with 1 base separating them. Produced via immunoSEQ multiplex PCR; TCRdb's table is partial and in-frame only. The table includes tens of thousands of clones, 80% to 90% detected once. Study results and limitations: From baseline, blood top tumor clonotypes peaked at 2 weeks post-radiation.

On this clone itself: The antigen remains unidentified.

The material was blood, obtained from a patient whose treatment included radiotherapy and nephrectomy. This rearrangement joins TRBV18 to TRBJ2-1; D not certain. The TCR was taken from a woman in her forties or fifties with renal cell carcinoma. The CDR3 nucleotides read TGTGCCAGCTCACCTTCCTACAATGAGCAGTTCTTC. Translated: CASSPSYNEQFF. Full variable domain (rest looked up from reference TRBV18 and TRBJ2-1): NAGVMQNPRHLVRRRGQEARLRCSPMKGHSHVYWYRQLPEEGLKFMVYLQKENIIDESGMPKERFSAEFPKEGPSILRIQQVVRGDSAAYFCASSPSYNEQFFGPGTRLTVL.